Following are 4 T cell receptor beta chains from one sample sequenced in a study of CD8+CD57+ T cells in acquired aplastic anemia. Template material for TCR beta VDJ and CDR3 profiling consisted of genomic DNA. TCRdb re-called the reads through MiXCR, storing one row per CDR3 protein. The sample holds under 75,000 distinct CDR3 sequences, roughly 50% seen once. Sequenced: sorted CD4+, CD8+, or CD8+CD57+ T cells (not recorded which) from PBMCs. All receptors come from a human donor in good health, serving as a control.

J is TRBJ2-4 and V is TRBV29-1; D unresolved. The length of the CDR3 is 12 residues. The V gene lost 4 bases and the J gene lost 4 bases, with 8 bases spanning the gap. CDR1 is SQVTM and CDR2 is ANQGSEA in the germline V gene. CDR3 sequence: CSVGGTKNIQYF. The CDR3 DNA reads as TGCAGCGTTGGGGGAACGAAAAACATTCAGTACTTC.

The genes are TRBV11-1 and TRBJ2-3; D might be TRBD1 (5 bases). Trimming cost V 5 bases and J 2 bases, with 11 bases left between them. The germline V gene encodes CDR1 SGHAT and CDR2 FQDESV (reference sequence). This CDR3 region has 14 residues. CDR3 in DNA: TGTGCCAGCAGCGTAACAGGAGACACAGATACGCAGTATTTT. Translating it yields CASSVTGDTDTQYF.

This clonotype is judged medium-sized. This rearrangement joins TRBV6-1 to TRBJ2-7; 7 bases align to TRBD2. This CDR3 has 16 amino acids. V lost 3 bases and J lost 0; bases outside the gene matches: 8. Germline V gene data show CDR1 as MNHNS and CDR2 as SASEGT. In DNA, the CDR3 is TGTGCCAGCAGTGATAGTGGGGGGGACTCCTCCTACGAGCAGTACTTC. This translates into CASSDSGGDSSYEQYF.

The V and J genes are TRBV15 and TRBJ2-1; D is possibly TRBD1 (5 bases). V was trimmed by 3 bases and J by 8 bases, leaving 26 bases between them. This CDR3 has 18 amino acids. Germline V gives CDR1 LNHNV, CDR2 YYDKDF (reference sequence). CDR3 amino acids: CATSSASSLWLGEDEQFF. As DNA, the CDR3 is TGTGCCACCAGCAGTGCCAGCAGCTTATGGCTAGGGGAAGATGAGCAGTTCTTC.